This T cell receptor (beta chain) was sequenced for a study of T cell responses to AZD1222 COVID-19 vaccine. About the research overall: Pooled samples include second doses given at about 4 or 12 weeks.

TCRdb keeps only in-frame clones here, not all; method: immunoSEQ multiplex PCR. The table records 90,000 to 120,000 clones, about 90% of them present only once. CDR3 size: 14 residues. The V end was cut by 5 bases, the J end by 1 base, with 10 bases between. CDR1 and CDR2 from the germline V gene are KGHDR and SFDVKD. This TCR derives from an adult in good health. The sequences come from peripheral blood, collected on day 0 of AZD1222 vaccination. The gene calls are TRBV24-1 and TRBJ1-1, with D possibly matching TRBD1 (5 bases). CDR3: CATSGRGPNTEAFF. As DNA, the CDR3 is TGTGCCACCAGTGGTCGGGGCCCGAACACTGAAGCTTTCTTT.